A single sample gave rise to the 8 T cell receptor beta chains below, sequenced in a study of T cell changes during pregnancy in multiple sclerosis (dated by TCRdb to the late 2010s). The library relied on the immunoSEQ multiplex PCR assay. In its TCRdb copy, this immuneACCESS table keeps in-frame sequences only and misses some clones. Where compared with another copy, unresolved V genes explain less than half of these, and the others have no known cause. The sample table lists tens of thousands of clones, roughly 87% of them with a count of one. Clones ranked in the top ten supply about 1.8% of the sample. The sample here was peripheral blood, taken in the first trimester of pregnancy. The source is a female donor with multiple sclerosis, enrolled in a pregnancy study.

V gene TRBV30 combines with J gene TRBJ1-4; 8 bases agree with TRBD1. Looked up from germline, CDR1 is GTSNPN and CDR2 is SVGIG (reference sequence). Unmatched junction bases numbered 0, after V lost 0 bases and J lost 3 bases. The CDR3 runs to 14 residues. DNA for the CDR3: TGTGCCTGGAGTGTACAGGGGGCTAATGAAAAACTGTTTTTT. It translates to CAWSVQGANEKLFF.

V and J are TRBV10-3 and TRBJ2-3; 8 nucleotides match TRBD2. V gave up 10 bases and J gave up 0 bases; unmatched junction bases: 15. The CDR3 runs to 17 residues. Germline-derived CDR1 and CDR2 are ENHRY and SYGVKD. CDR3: CATSSTSGPTSTDTQYF. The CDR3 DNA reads TGTGCCACTTCCAGCACTAGCGGACCCACTAGCACAGATACGCAGTATTTT.

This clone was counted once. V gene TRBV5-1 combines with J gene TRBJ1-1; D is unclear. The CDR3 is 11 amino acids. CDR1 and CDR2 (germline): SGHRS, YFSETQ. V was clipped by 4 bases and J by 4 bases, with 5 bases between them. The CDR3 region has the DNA TGCGCCAGCAGCGAGGGCACTGAAGCTTTCTTT. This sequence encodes CASSEGTEAFF.

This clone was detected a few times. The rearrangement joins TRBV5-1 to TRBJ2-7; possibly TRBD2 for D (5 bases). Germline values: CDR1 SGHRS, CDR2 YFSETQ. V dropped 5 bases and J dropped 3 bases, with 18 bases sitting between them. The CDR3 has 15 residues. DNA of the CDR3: TGCGCCAGCAGTCGTGGAGGCGGCCTGGGCTACGAGCAGTACTTC. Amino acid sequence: CASSRGGGLGYEQYF.

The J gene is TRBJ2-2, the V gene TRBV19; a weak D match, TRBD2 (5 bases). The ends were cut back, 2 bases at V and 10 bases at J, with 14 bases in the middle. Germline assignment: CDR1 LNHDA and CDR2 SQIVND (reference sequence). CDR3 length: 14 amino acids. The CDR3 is CASSIRLAGSELFF. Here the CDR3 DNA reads TGTGCCAGTAGTATAAGGCTAGCAGGTTCGGAGCTGTTTTTT.

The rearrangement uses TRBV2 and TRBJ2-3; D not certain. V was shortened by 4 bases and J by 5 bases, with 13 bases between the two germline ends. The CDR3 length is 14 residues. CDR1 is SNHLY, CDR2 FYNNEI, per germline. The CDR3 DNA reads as TGTGCCAGCAGTGTGTTAGCAATGGAAGATACGCAGTATTTT. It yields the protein CASSVLAMEDTQYF.

DNA for the CDR3: TGTGCCTGGGGAAAAACTAGCGGGAGGGGAGGTGAGCAGTTCTTC. This sequence encodes CAWGKTSGRGGEQFF. The chain combines TRBV30 with TRBJ2-1; 13 bases agree with TRBD2. This CDR3 spans 15 amino acids. The ends lost 5 bases at V and 9 bases at J; junction bases unmatched: 10. CDR1 GTSNPN and CDR2 SVGIG come from the germline V gene (reference sequence).

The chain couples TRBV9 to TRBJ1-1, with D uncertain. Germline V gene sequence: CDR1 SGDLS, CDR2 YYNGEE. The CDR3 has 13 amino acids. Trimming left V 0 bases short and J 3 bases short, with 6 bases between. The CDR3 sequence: CASSVAPYTEAFF. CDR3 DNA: TGTGCCAGCAGCGTAGCCCCCTACACTGAAGCTTTCTTT. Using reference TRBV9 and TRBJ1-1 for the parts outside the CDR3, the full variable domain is DSGVTQTPKHLITATGQRVTLRCSPRSGDLSVYWYQQSLDQGLQFLIQYYNGEERAKGNILERFSAQQFPDLHSELNLSSLELGDSALYFCASSVAPYTEAFFGQGTRLTVV.